This TCR beta chain was captured by sequencing in a study of blood T cell repertoires in COVID-19. Study as a whole: Samples representing acute and convalescent COVID-19 were sourced from the United States, Italy and Spain. PBMCs, B-cell-depleted T cells, or T cells were the source of the cDNA or gDNA that made up the material.

Authors' methods: Amplification of reference gene primers was used by the study to estimate nucleated cell counts. Clones were read by immunoSEQ multiplex PCR, and TCRdb kept only the in-frame ones, dropping some. That table supplies the V and J calls and clone size; D and trimming were determined from the DNA. This sample has 40,000 to 55,000 clones; about 83% occur once, and the top ten carry around 17%. The CDR3 is 14 residues long. The germline V and J ends were trimmed by 5 bases and 0 bases, with 10 bases remaining between them. CDR1 and CDR2 (germline): SGHVS, FQNEAQ. Sequencing was carried out using peripheral blood. This chain connects TRBV7-8 to TRBJ1-1; maybe TRBD1 (5 bases). The origin of this receptor is a man between 40 and 49 years old with acute or convalescent COVID-19. CDR3 sequence (DNA): TGTGCCAGCAGCCCACAGGTCATGAACACTGAAGCTTTCTTT. This encodes CASSPQVMNTEAFF.